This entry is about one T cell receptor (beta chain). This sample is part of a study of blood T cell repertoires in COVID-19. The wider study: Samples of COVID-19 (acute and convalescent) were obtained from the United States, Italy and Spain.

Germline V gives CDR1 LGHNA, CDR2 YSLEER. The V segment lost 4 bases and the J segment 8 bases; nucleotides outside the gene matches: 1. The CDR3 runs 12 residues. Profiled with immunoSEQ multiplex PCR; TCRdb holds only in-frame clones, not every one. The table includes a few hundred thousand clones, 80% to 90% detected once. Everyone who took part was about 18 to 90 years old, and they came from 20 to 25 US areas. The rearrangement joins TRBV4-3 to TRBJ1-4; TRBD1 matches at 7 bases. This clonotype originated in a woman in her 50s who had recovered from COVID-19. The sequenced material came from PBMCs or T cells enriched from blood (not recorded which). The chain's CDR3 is CASSRTGEKLFF. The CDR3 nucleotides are TGCGCCAGCAGCCGGACAGGCGAAAAACTGTTTTTT.